There are many counts of the clone carrying this T cell receptor (beta chain). Its antigen is still unknown. Germline V gene data show CDR1 as SGHVS and CDR2 as FNYEAQ. CDR3 length: 15 amino acids. Trimming pared 5 bases from V and 0 bases from J, leaving 11 bases between. CD45RO/CCR7/CD25/CD127/CD95/CD27 staining was used to isolate CD4+ naive, central memory, regulatory and stem cell-like memory cells by sorting. This sample is part of a study of beta chain features in type 1 diabetes. On the study more broadly: Examination covered around 98 million sorted cells spanning all samples. General study points: In cDNA sequencing, cells with high TCR expression could be over-represented. More deletions and fewer insertions at VDJ junctions were found in patients with type 1 diabetes. People with Type 1 diabetes carried modestly yet significantly shorter TCRB CDR3s in all four CD4+ subsets.

Every isolated RNA sample was fully reverse transcribed, so sequencing captured expressed TCRB transcripts. This table comes from immunoSEQ multiplex PCR, and its TCRdb copy is limited to in-frame clones, with some not included. Of 160,000 or so clones in the sample, roughly 8% were seen once. This sequence originates from a woman between 18 and 29 years old with type 1 diabetes. The sample comprised central memory CD4+ T cells from blood. The genes are TRBV7-6 and TRBJ1-3; D is undetermined. CDR3 nucleotide sequence: TGTGCCAGCAGCCCAACCGCCGGCTCTGGAAACACCATATATTTT. Protein product: CASSPTAGSGNTIYF.